Presented here are 10 T cell receptor beta chains from one specimen sequenced in a study of CD8+ T cells in alopecia areata. Documented treatment: oral pan-JAK inhibitor, 5-10 mg twice daily. RNA was extracted and reverse transcribed into cDNA as the sequencing template. The repertoire was sequenced with immunoSEQ multiplex PCR; TCRdb's copy has only in-frame clones and lacks some. The sample carries about 300,000 clones, 58% recorded once. The input for sequencing was CD4+ T cells sorted from blood, taken at week 24, from a patient treated with tofacitinib. The receptors were sampled from a human donor with alopecia areata.

This clone was observed once. This same CDR3 is encoded by further DNA sequences in the sample. The CDR3 loop is CAWSNSYEQYF. CDR3 nucleotides: TGTGCCTGGAGCAACAGCTACGAGCAGTACTTC. This chain links TRBV30 with TRBJ2-7; D is unclear. Trimming took 3 bases from V and 3 from J, leaving 6 bases between them. The CDR3 spans 11 residues. Germline CDR1 GTSNPN, CDR2 SVGIG (reference sequence).

The chain has TRBV27 and TRBJ2-5; 8 nucleotides agree with TRBD2. Germline V CDR1 and CDR2: MNHEY, SMNVEV (reference sequence). V gave up 6 bases and J gave up 0 bases; unmatched junction bases: 18. The CDR3 length is 19 residues. CDR3 residues: CASSLPGSALAVNQETQYF. In DNA form, the CDR3 reads TGTGCCAGCAGCCTCCCTGGCTCTGCACTAGCGGTGAACCAAGAGACCCAGTACTTC.

This clone was observed a few times. The genes are TRBV7-2 and TRBJ2-2; a possible D gene is TRBD2 (6 bases). Germline V gene data show CDR1 as SGHTA and CDR2 as FQGNSA. Trimming took off 6 bases at V and 6 bases at J, with 17 bases between the two ends. The CDR3 is 15 residues long. This chain's CDR3 is CASSPRRAGAGELFF. The CDR3 nucleotides read TGTGCCAGCAGTCCCAGGAGGGCCGGGGCCGGGGAGCTGTTTTTT.

In this sample, this clone turned up a few times. The chain has TRBV5-1 and TRBJ2-3; possible D gene TRBD2, 6 bases. The CDR3 runs to 20 residues. Looked up from germline, CDR1 is SGHRS and CDR2 is YFSETQ. Trimming shortened V by 1 base and J by 1 base, and 25 bases separated the two germline ends. This CDR3 reads CASSLMSRGGWGGGTDTQYF. The CDR3 DNA follows: TGCGCCAGCAGCTTGATGTCCCGAGGCGGGTGGGGCGGGGGCACAGATACGCAGTATTTT.

The rearrangement uses TRBV7-6 and TRBJ2-6, with no clear D. Germline V gene sequence: CDR1 SGHVS, CDR2 FNYEAQ. The CDR3 runs to 16 residues. The germline V and J ends were trimmed by 2 bases and 0 bases, with 8 bases remaining between them. CDR3 sequence (DNA): TGTGCCAGCAGCTTAAGGGTACACTCTGGGGCCAACGTCCTGACTTTC. This encodes CASSLRVHSGANVLTF.

V and J are TRBV7-8 and TRBJ1-2, with D maybe TRBD1 (5 bases). CDR1 and CDR2 from the germline V gene are SGHVS and FQNEAQ. V was clipped by 1 base and J by 8 bases, with 8 bases between them. The CDR3 sequence is 12 residues long. The CDR3 coding sequence is TGTGCCAGCAGCTTAGAAGGGGCGGGCTACACCTTC. Protein sequence: CASSLEGAGYTF.

This clone was counted only a few times. This sequence joins TRBV5-1 and TRBJ2-3, with 7 bases lining up with TRBD1. Germline V gene sequence: CDR1 SGHRS, CDR2 YFSETQ. V lost 4 bases and J lost 2; bases outside the gene matches: 13. The length of the CDR3 is 17 residues. CDR3 amino acids: CASSPPRPGQITDTQYF. The CDR3 DNA follows: TGCGCCAGCAGCCCGCCGAGGCCGGGACAGATCACAGATACGCAGTATTTT.

This clone appeared a single time. The chain joins TRBV5-1 to TRBJ1-1; the match to TRBD1 covers 7 bases. CDR1 is SGHRS and CDR2 is YFSETQ in the germline V gene. This CDR3 spans 13 amino acids. With V trimmed by 0 bases and J by 8 bases, 4 bases remained unmatched. The CDR3 loop is CASSLGQGREAFF. In nucleotides, the CDR3 is TGCGCCAGCAGCTTGGGACAGGGAAGGGAAGCTTTCTTT. The whole variable domain, remainder taken from reference TRBV5-1 and TRBJ1-1, is KAGVTQTPRYLIKTRGQQVTLSCSPISGHRSVSWYQQTPGQGLQFLFEYFSETQRNKGNFPGRFSGRQFSNSRSEMNVSTLELGDSALYLCASSLGQGREAFFGQGTRLTVV.

J is TRBJ2-7 and V is TRBV4-1, with a possible D match to TRBD2 (5 bases). CDR1 and CDR2 (germline): MGHRA, YSYEKL. Deletions cut 2 bases from V and 5 bases from J, with 16 bases between. The CDR3 runs to 15 residues. In DNA, the CDR3 is TGCGCCAGCAGCCAACGGTGGCTAGCCGGCAACGAGCAGTACTTC. Translating gives CASSQRWLAGNEQYF.

A remark on this clone: A junction end diverges from the germline sequence, so it may reflect a read error. The gene calls are TRBV6-8 and TRBJ1-1; D ambiguous. CDR1 is MNHGY, CDR2 SAAAGT, per germline. The CDR3 covers 8 residues. CDR3 nucleotide sequence: TGTGCCAGCCCCCTGGGCCTCTTT. Amino acid sequence: CASPLGLF.